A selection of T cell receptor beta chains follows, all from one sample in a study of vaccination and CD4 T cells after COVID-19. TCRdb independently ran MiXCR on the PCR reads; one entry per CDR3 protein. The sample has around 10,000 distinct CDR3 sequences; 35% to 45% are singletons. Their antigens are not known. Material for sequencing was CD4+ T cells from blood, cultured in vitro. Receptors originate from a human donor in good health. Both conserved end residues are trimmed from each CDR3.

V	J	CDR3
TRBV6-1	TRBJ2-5	ASSLRLASGLQETQY
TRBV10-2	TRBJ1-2	ASSEGADGYT
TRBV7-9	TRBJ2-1	ASSHPALAGVLKGGNEQF
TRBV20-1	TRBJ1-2	SARRSGGSNYGYT
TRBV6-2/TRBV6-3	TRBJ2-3	ASSPGTETQY
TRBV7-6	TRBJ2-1	ASSLIGSYNEQF
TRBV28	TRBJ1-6	ASRVGSTPLH
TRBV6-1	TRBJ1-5	ASSSPGSYQPQH
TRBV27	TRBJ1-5	ASRQGAQPQH
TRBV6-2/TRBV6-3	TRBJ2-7	ASTPRDRLIAASYEQY
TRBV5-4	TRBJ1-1	ASSFDGYTEAF
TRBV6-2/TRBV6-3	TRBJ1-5	ASSYPGSNLN
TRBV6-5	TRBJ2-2	ASSYVLGQSNTGELF
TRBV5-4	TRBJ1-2	ASSLEGTVST
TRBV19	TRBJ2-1	ASSPNGSPRRF
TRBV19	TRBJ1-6	ASSEGQGASPLH
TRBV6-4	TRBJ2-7	ASSDSRLAGGAHEQY